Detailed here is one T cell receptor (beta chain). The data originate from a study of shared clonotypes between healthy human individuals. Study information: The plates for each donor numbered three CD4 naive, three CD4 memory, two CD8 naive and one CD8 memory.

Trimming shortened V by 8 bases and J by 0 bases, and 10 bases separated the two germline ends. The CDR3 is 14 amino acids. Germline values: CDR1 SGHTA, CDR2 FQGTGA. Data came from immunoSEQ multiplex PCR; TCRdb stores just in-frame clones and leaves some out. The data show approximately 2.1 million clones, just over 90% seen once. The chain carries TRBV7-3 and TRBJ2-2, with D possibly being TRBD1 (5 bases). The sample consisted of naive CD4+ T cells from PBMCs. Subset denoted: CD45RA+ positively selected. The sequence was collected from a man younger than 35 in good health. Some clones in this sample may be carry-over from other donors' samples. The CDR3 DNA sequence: TGTGCCAGCGGGGCGTTTGCGAACACCGGGGAGCTGTTTTTT. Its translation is CASGAFANTGELFF.